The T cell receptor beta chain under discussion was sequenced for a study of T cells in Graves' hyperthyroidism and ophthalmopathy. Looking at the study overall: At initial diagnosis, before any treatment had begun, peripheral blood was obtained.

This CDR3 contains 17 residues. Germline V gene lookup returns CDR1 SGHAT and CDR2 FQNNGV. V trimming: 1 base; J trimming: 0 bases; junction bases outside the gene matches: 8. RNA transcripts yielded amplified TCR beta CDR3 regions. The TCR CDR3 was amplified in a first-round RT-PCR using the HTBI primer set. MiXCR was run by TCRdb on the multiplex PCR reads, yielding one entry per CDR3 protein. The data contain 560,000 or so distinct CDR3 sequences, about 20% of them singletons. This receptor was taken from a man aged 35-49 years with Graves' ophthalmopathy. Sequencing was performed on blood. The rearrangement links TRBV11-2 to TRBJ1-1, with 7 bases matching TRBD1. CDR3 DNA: TGTGCCAGCAGCTTAGGAGGGGGCGCATACGTGAACACTGAAGCTTTCTTT. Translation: CASSLGGGAYVNTEAFF.